The sample holds a few counts of the clone carrying this T cell receptor beta chain. What it binds is not known. The length of the CDR3 is 16 residues. The germline V and J ends were trimmed by 2 bases and 2 bases, with 12 bases remaining between them. Germline CDR1 and CDR2: KGHSH and LQKENI. The lymph nodes were axillary draining lymph nodes from breast cancer patients. This record belongs to a study of breast tumors, draining lymph nodes, adjacent tissues. The study's findings and limits: Luminal-like breast cancer showed significantly greater tumor-nontumor repertoire similarity than basal-like breast cancer did.

TCRdb reanalysed the multiplex PCR reads using MiXCR and keeps one entry per CDR3 protein. The sample includes about 150,000 distinct CDR3 sequences, 32% of them seen just once. This TCR was recovered from a female donor with breast cancer. Some clones in this sample may be carry-over from other donors' samples. The sequenced sample was axillary lymph node tissue. The rearrangement links TRBV18 to TRBJ2-2; weak D call: TRBD1 (6 bases). Written as DNA, the CDR3 is TGTGCCAGCTCACCAGCCCGGACAGATAACACCGGGGAGCTGTTTTTT. It translates to CASSPARTDNTGELFF.